The text below deals with one T cell receptor beta chain. The entry originates in a study of blood T cell repertoires in COVID-19. Looking at the study overall: Sites in the United States, Italy and Spain provided acute and convalescent COVID-19 samples. PBMCs, B-cell-depleted T cells, or T cells were the source of the cDNA or gDNA that made up the material.

Original methodology: Reference gene primer amplification gave estimated nucleated cell counts. Using immunoSEQ multiplex PCR, the repertoire was profiled, and TCRdb retains in-frame clones only, with some absent. V and J calls and clone size are those listed in that table; D and trimming were worked out from the DNA. The sample consists of 140,000 to 150,000 clones, around 91% of them appearing once. Trimming at V came to 1 base and at J to 5 bases, leaving 8 bases not matched to a gene. The CDR3 spans 17 residues. The germline CDR1 and CDR2 sequences are GTSNPN and SVGIG (reference sequence). This chain uses TRBV30 with TRBJ2-1; 13 nucleotides align to TRBD2. This receptor was obtained from a woman aged 55 to 70 with active COVID-19. The specimen was peripheral blood. This chain's CDR3 is CAWSGGTSGVLDNEQFF. CDR3 coding DNA: TGTGCCTGGAGTGGGGGGACTAGCGGGGTTCTCGACAATGAGCAGTTCTTC.